Below are 11 T cell receptor beta chains sequenced from a single sample in a study of blood T cell repertoires in COVID-19. TCRdb's table, derived via immunoSEQ multiplex PCR, lists solely in-frame clones and lacks some. The sample lists roughly 310,000 clones, roughly 90% occurring once. Sequencing was carried out using peripheral blood. The origin of the receptors is a woman aged 50 to 60 with active or convalescent COVID-19.

The rearrangement links TRBV20-1 to TRBJ2-1; D gene uncertain. The germline V gene encodes CDR1 DFQATT and CDR2 SNEGSKA (reference sequence). V gave up 3 bases and J gave up 8 bases, with 8 bases separating them. This CDR3 region has 11 residues. Here the CDR3 reads CSASPTDEQFF. CDR3 sequence (DNA): TGCAGTGCTAGCCCTACGGATGAGCAGTTCTTC.

On this clone: This may stem from a read error, because a much larger clone lies one nucleotide away. The gene calls are TRBV7-9 and TRBJ2-2; D uncertain. This CDR3 comprises 12 residues. Germline V gene lookup returns CDR1 SEHNR and CDR2 FQNEAQ (reference sequence). The V end was cut by 5 bases, the J end by 2 bases, with 3 bases between. For the CDR3, the DNA is TGTGCCAGCAGCCATAACACCGGGGAGCTGTTTTTT. Translating gives CASSHNTGELFF.

V is TRBV5-1 and J is TRBJ1-2; TRBD1 might be the D (6 bases). Germline V gene lookup returns CDR1 SGHRS and CDR2 YFSETQ. V dropped 4 bases and J dropped 7 bases, with 20 bases sitting between them. The CDR3 spans 15 residues. DNA of the CDR3: TGCGCCAGCAGCCGTTTTGGATCAGGGGAGGGTGGCTACACCTTC. Translating gives CASSRFGSGEGGYTF.

The count of this clone is one. CDR3 protein: CASSQTGLISYEQYF. The CDR3 DNA reads TGTGCCAGCAGCCAGACAGGGCTTATTTCCTACGAGCAGTACTTC. The gene calls are TRBV7-9 and TRBJ2-7; 7 positions agree with TRBD1. The CDR3 extends over 15 amino acids. V trimming: 5 bases; J trimming: 1 base; junction bases outside the gene matches: 8. Looked up from germline, CDR1 is SEHNR and CDR2 is FQNEAQ (reference sequence).

The chain joins TRBV25-1 to TRBJ2-3; D is undetermined. CDR1 MGHDK and CDR2 SYGVNS come from the germline V gene. Trimming took off 6 bases at V and 0 bases at J, with 13 bases between the two ends. The CDR3 spans 15 residues. For the CDR3, the DNA is TGTGCCAGCAGCTCGGCGGATCCTAGCACAGATACGCAGTATTTT. Translated, it gives CASSSADPSTDTQYF.

The chain uses TRBV7-2 and TRBJ1-2; D might be TRBD1 (6 bases). The CDR3 consists of 15 residues. Looked up from germline, CDR1 is SGHTA and CDR2 is FQGNSA. Trimming pared 2 bases from V and 1 base from J, leaving 11 bases between. The CDR3 bases are TGTGCCAGCAGCTTAAGCAGGGGTATTAACTATGGCTACACCTTC. Its protein is CASSLSRGINYGYTF.

As DNA, the CDR3 is TGTGCCAGCTCACCACCCCAGACTAGCGGGGGGCGCATTCTCCGCTCCACTGAGCAGTTCTTC. Translation: CASSPPQTSGGRILRSTEQFF. V is TRBV18 and J is TRBJ2-1, with 13 positions matching TRBD2. The junction had 20 bases not matched to a gene; V was cut back by 0 bases and J by 9 bases. The CDR3 spans 21 residues. CDR1 is KGHSH, CDR2 LQKENI, per germline.

V is TRBV7-2 and J is TRBJ2-2, with a tentative D call TRBD2 (5 bases). Germline V gene lookup returns CDR1 SGHTA and CDR2 FQGNSA. The V gene lost 5 bases and the J gene lost 6 bases, with 13 bases spanning the gap. This CDR3 is 14 amino acids long. CDR3 nucleotides: TGTGCCAGCAGCCAGCGTACTAGGGCCGGGGAGCTGTTTTTT. It translates to CASSQRTRAGELFF.

This clone appeared a single time. The chain uses TRBV10-3 and TRBJ1-2, with TRBD1 matching 9 bases. J gave up 4 bases and V 0 bases, and 9 bases lay outside the gene matches. CDR1 is ENHRY and CDR2 is SYGVKD in the germline V gene. CDR3 length: 17 residues. The CDR3 region has the DNA TGTGCCATCAGTGAGTCATCGGGACAGGGTCGATTCTATGGCTACACCTTC. Residues: CAISESSGQGRFYGYTF.

The V and J genes are TRBV3-1 (or the pseudogene TRBV3-2) and TRBJ2-7; D gene uncertain. This CDR3 has 16 amino acids. Germline V gene lookup returns CDR1 LGHDT and CDR2 YNNKEL (reference sequence). V was cut by 3 bases and J by 0 bases, with 15 bases left in between. This CDR3 reads CASSQSLIPDSYEQYF. The CDR3 bases are TGTGCCAGCAGCCAGAGTCTAATACCCGACTCCTACGAGCAGTACTTC.

This chain uses TRBV5-5 with TRBJ1-1; unclear D gene. The CDR3 is 16 amino acids. Germline values: CDR1 SGHKS, CDR2 YYEKEE (reference sequence). With 2 bases removed from V and 0 bases from J, the gap between germline ends came to 14 bases. The CDR3 loop reads CASSLEQATMNTEAFF. The CDR3, as DNA: TGTGCCAGCAGCTTAGAGCAGGCCACCATGAACACTGAAGCTTTCTTT.